A selection of T cell receptor beta chains follows, all from one sample in a study of cytomegalovirus exposure and HLA in healthy donors. Measured with immunoSEQ multiplex PCR; TCRdb has only the in-frame clones, and not every one. The sample records some 190,000 clones, around 90% being singletons. Sequencing was carried out using PBMCs. These receptors originate from a boy younger than 10 in good health and CMV-seronegative. Each CDR3 is given with its conserved first and last residue.

>TRBV18
CASSLAPGDRGVEQYF
>TRBV21-1
CASSKDVRFEGNEQFF
>TRBV18
CASSPRAGWVTEAFF
>TRBV7-6
CASSPTRTSGSYEQYF
>TRBV30
CAWSQGQGAEAFF
>TRBV6-1
CASSPYAGGTEAFF
>TRBV5-1
CASSSLRGRAEAFF
>TRBV7-9
CASSLALLAVYSYNEQFF
>TRBV29-1
CSVGERLGELFF
>TRBV4-1
CASSQDPGDDSPLHF
>TRBV30
CAWSRETQYF
>TRBV7-2
CASSPRTKKLNEQFF
>TRBV6-1
CASSEQGSASGANVLTF
>TRBV19
CASMGRDSTYNEQFF
>TRBV28
CASRGDPATNEKLFF
>TRBV6-5
CASSEQSYHQPQHF
>TRBV6-1
CASRITASTDTQYF
>TRBV11-2
CASSLVTGGPWREQFF
>TRBV7-9
CASRTGLRLANEQFF
>TRBV5-4
CASSLTGVGGTQYF
>TRBV7-2
CASRPGTNEKLFF
>TRBV5-1
CASSLGGGQNEQFF
>TRBV28
CASSPPDRAGNEQFF
>TRBV7-8
CASSLAGGPETQYF
>TRBV27
CASSSRTSGSTDTQYF
>TRBV5-1
CASSSAGGYNEQFF
>TRBV11-2
CASSLAGGEQYF
>TRBV27
CASSRSGGRRYNEQFF
>TRBV6-1
CASSLGRSYEQYF
>TRBV27
CASSFRQGGSPLHF
>TRBV2
CASSETGALGYTF